This TCR beta chain derives from a study of CD8+ T cells in alopecia areata. Study background: Treated patients took oral tofacitinib at 5 to 10 mg twice daily. Dosing with tofacitinib proceeded for 6 to 18 months, followed by 6 months off drug.

The study's findings and limits: In lesional scalp, particularly from alopecia totalis/universalis, clonality was higher than in normal scalp. Clarity of TCR sharing across patients fell short of that in mice, possibly HLA-related.

Germline V gene sequence: CDR1 SGDLS, CDR2 YYNGEE. The ends lost 0 bases at V and 4 bases at J; junction bases unmatched: 9. The CDR3 is 16 residues long. TCR sequencing used cDNA made by reverse transcription of extracted RNA. Method: immunoSEQ multiplex PCR; TCRdb's copy keeps in-frame clones and lacks some. This table has 150,000 to 200,000 clones, 50% to 60% appearing once. Of note for this clone: Its cognate antigen is unknown.

This specimen consisted of CD4+ T cells sorted from blood, obtained at week 0. This clonotype originated in a human donor with alopecia areata. The rearrangement uses TRBV9 and TRBJ1-2, with 7 nucleotides matching TRBD1. CDR3 in amino acids: CASSVGQGGTGYGYTF. CDR3 nucleotide sequence: TGTGCCAGCAGCGTAGGTCAGGGGGGAACCGGCTATGGCTACACCTTC.